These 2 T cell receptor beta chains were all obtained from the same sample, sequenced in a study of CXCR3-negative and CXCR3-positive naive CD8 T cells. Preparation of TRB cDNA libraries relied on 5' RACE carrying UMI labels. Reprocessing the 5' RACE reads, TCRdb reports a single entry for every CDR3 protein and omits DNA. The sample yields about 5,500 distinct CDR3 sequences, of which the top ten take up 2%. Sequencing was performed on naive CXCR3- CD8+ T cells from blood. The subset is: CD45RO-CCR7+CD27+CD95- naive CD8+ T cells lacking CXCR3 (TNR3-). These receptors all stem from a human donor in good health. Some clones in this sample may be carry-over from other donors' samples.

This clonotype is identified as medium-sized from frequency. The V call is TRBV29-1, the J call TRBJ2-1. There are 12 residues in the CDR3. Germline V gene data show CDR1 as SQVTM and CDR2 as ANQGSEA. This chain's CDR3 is CSVEEMGTEQFF.

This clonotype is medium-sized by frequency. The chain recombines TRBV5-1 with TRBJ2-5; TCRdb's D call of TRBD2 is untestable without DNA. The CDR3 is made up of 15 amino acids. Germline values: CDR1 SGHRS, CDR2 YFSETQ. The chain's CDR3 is CASTSLAGGRETQYF. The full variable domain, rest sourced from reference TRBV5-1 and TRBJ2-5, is KAGVTQTPRYLIKTRGQQVTLSCSPISGHRSVSWYQQTPGQGLQFLFEYFSETQRNKGNFPGRFSGRQFSNSRSEMNVSTLELGDSALYLCASTSLAGGRETQYFGPGTRLLVL.